The T cell receptor beta chain described here comes from a study of blood T cell repertoires in COVID-19. Study details: Researchers got acute and convalescent COVID-19 samples from the United States, Italy and Spain.

This clone was picked up a small number of times. Germline V gene lookup returns CDR1 DFQATT and CDR2 SNEGSKA (reference sequence). The V end was cut by 3 bases, the J end by 0 bases, with 5 bases between. This CDR3 has 12 residues. Clones were sequenced by immunoSEQ multiplex PCR, and TCRdb holds only the in-frame ones, with some missing. This table has over 200,000 clones, just under 90% appearing once. The chain is built from TRBV20-1 and TRBJ1-2; D unclear. The sequence was collected from a woman aged 30 to 39 with acute COVID-19. The specimen sequenced was PBMCs or T cells enriched from blood (not recorded which). CDR3 region: CSASATNYGYTF. CDR3 nucleotides: TGCAGTGCTAGTGCAACTAACTATGGCTACACCTTC.